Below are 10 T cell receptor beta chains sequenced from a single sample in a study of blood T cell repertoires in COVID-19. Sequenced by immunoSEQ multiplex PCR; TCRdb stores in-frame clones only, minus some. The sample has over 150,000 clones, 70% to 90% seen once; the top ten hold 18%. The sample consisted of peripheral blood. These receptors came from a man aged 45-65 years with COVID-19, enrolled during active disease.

Written as DNA, the CDR3 is TGCGCCAGCAGCGGGGACAGGGGTTTTTCAGACACAGATACGCAGTATTTT. Protein sequence: CASSGDRGFSDTDTQYF. The chain uses TRBV4-1 and TRBJ2-3, with TRBD1 identical over 10 bases. The CDR3 has 17 amino acids. The germline V gene has CDR1 MGHRA and CDR2 YSYEKL. The V gene end was trimmed by 5 bases and the J gene end by 2 bases; junction bases not matched to a gene: 10.

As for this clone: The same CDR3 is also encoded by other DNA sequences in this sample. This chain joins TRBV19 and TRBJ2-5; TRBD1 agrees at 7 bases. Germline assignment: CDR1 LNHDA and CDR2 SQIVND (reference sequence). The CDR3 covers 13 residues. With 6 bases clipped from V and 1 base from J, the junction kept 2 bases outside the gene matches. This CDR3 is CASRNRGQETQYF. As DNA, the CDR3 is TGTGCCAGTAGGAACAGGGGCCAAGAGACCCAGTACTTC.

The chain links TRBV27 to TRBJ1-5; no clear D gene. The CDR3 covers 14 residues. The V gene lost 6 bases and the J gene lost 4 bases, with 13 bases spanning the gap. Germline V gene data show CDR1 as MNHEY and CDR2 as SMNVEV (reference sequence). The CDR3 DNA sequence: TGTGCCAGCAGGCCAGATTCCCAAAATCAGCCCCAGCATTTT. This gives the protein CASRPDSQNQPQHF.

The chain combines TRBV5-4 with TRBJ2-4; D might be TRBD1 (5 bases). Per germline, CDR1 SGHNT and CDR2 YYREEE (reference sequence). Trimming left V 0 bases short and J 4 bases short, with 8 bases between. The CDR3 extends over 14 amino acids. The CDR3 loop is CASSLETAKNIQYF. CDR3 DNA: TGTGCCAGCAGCTTGGAGACAGCAAAAAACATTCAGTACTTC.

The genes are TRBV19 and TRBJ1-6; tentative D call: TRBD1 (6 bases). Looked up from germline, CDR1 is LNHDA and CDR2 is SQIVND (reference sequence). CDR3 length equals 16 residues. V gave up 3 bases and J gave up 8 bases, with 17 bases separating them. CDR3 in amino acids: CASSMRAGALDSPLHF. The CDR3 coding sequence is TGTGCCAGTAGTATGCGGGCAGGGGCCCTGGATTCACCCCTCCACTTT.

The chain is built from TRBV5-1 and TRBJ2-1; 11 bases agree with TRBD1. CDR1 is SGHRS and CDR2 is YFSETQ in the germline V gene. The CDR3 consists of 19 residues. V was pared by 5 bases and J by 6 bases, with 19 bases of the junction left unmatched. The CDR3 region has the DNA TGCGCCAGCAGTCCGCAGAACCCCCGGACAGGGGGCTTCTCCAATGAGCAGTTCTTC. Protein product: CASSPQNPRTGGFSNEQFF. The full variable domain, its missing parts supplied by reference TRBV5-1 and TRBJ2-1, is KAGVTQTPRYLIKTRGQQVTLSCSPISGHRSVSWYQQTPGQGLQFLFEYFSETQRNKGNFPGRFSGRQFSNSRSEMNVSTLELGDSALYLCASSPQNPRTGGFSNEQFFGPGTRLTVL.

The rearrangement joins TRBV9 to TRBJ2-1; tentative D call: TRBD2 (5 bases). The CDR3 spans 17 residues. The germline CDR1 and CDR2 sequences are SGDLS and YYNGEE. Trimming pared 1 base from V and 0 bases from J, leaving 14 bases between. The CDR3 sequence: CASSVSWEFSSYNEQFF. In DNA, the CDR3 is TGTGCCAGCAGCGTAAGTTGGGAGTTTAGCTCCTACAATGAGCAGTTCTTC.

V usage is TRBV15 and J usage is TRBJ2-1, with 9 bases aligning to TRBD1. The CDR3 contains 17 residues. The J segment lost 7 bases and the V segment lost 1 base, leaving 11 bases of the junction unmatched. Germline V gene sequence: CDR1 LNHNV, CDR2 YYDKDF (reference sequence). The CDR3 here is CATSRVPGTGIVNEQFF. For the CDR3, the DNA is TGTGCCACCAGCAGAGTGCCCGGGACAGGGATTGTGAATGAGCAGTTCTTC.

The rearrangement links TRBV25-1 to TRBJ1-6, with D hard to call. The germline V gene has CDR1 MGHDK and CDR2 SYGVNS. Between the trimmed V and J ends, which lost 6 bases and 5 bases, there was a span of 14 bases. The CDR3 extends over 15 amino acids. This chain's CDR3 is CASSAPGPHNSPLHF. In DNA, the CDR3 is TGTGCCAGCAGCGCTCCAGGCCCTCATAATTCACCCCTCCACTTT.

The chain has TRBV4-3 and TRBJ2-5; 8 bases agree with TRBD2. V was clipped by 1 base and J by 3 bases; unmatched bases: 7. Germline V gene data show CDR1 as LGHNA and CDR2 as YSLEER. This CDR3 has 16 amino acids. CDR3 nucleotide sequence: TGCGCCAGCAGCCAAGGAAACGGGGGGGCGAAAGAGACCCAGTACTTC. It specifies CASSQGNGGAKETQYF.